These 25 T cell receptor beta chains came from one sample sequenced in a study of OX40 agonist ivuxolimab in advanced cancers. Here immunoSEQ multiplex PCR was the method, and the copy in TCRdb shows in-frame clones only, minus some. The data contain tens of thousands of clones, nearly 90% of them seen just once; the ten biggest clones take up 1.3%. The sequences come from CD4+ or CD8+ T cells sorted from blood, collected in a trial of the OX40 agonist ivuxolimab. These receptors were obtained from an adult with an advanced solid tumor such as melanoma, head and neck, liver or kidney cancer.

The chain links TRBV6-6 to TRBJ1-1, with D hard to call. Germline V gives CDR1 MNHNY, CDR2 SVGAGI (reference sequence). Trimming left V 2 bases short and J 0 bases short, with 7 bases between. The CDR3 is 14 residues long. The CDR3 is CASSYGRMNTEAFF. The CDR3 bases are TGTGCCAGCAGTTACGGGCGGATGAACACTGAAGCTTTCTTT.

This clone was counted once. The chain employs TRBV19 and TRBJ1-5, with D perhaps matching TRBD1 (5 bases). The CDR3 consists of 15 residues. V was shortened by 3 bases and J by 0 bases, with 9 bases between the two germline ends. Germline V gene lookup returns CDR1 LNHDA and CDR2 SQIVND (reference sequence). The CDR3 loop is CASSISGISNQPQHF. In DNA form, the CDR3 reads TGTGCCAGTAGTATCTCAGGGATTAGCAATCAGCCCCAGCATTTT. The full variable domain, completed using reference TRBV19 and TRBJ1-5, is DGGITQSPKYLFRKEGQNVTLSCEQNLNHDAMYWYRQDPGQGLRLIYYSQIVNDFQKGDIAEGYSVSREKKESFPLTVTSAQKNPTAFYLCASSISGISNQPQHFGDGTRLSIL.

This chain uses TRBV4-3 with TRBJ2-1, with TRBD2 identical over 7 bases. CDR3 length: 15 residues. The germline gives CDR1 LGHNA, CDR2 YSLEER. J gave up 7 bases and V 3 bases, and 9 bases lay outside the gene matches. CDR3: CASSHKFGDYNEQFF. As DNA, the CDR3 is TGCGCCAGCAGCCATAAGTTCGGGGACTATAATGAGCAGTTCTTC.

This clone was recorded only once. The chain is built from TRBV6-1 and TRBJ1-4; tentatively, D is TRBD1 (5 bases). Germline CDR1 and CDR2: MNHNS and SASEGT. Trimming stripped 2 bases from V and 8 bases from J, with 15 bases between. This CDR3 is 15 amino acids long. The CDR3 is CASSELGAGWEKLFF. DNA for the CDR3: TGTGCCAGCAGTGAACTGGGTGCAGGGTGGGAAAAACTGTTTTTT.

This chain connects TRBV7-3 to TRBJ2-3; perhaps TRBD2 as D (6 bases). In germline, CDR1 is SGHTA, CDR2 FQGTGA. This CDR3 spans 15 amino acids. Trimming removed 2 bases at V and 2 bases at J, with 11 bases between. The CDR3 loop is CASSLLGTDTDTQYF. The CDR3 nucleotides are TGTGCCAGCAGCTTACTCGGGACTGACACAGATACGCAGTATTTT.

The CDR3 loop is CASSLEADTDTQYF. The CDR3 coding sequence is TGTGCCAGCAGCTTAGAGGCAGACACAGATACGCAGTATTTT. The chain links TRBV7-2 to TRBJ2-3; D is unresolved. V lost 1 base and J lost 2, with 7 bases in between. Germline V gene data show CDR1 as SGHTA and CDR2 as FQGNSA. The CDR3 contains 14 residues.

CDR3 in DNA: TGTGCCAGCAGCTCCGGGGGCCGGACAGGAACAATCTATGGCTACACCTTC. Its translation: CASSSGGRTGTIYGYTF. The chain carries TRBV5-5 and TRBJ1-2; the match to TRBD1 covers 7 bases. CDR1 and CDR2 (germline): SGHKS, YYEKEE (reference sequence). The length of the CDR3 is 17 residues. V gave up 3 bases and J gave up 4 bases; unmatched junction bases: 15.

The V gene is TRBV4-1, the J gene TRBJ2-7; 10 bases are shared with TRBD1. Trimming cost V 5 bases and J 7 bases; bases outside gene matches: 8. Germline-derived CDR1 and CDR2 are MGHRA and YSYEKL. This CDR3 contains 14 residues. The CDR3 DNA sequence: TGCGCCAGCAGCATAAGACAGGGGGCACGGGAGCAGTACTTC. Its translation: CASSIRQGAREQYF.

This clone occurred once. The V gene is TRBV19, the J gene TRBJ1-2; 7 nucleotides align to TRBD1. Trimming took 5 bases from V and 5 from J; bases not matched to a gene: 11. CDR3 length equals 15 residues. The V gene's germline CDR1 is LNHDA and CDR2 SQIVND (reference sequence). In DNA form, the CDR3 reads TGTGCCAGTAGTCCGCAGGGGGGATCCGGGTATGGCTACACCTTC. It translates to CASSPQGGSGYGYTF.

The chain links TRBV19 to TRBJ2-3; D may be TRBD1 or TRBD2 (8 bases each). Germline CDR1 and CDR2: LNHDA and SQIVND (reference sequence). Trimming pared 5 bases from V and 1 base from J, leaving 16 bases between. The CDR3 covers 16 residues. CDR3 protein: CASSRGGQVGTDTQYF. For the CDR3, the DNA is TGTGCCAGTAGTCGGGGGGGACAGGTCGGCACAGATACGCAGTATTTT.

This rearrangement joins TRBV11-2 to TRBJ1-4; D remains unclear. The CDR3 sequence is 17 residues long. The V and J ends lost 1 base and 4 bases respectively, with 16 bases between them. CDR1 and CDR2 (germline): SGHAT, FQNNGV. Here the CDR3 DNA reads TGTGCCAGCAGCTTAGCCCTCCGCCCTCAAGTTAATGAAAAACTGTTTTTT. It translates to CASSLALRPQVNEKLFF.

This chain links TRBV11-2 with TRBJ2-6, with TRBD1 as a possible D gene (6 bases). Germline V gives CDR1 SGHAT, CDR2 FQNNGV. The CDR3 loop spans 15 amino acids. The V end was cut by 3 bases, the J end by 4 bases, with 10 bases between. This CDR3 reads CASSFQGPGANVLTF. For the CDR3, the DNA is TGTGCCAGCAGCTTTCAGGGGCCCGGGGCCAACGTCCTGACTTTC.

The CDR3 bases are TGTGCCAGCTCACTCTCAGCCATGAACACTGAAGCTTTCTTT. It codes for CASSLSAMNTEAFF. The chain joins TRBV18 to TRBJ1-1; D is unclear. V dropped 4 bases and J dropped 0 bases, with 9 bases sitting between them. CDR3 length equals 14 residues. Germline assignment: CDR1 KGHSH and CDR2 LQKENI.

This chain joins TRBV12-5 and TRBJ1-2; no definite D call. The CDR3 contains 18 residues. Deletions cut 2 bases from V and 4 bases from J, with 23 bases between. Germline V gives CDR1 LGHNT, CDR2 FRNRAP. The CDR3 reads CASGLPSRTLGFGYGYTF. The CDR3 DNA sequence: TGTGCTAGTGGTTTGCCATCAAGGACTCTTGGATTCGGCTATGGCTACACCTTC.

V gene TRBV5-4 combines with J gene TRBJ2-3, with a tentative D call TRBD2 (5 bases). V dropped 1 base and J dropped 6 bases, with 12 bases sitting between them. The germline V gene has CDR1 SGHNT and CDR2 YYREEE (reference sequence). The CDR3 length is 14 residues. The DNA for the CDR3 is TGTGCCAGCAGCTTGTACGGGGTCGGGGATACGCAGTATTTT. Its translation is CASSLYGVGDTQYF.

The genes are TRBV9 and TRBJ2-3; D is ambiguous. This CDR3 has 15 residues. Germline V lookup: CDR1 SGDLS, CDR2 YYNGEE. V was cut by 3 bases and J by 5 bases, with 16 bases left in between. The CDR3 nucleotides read TGTGCCAGCAGCGAAACCTCCCTAAAGGGAGATACGCAGTATTTT. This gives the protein CASSETSLKGDTQYF.

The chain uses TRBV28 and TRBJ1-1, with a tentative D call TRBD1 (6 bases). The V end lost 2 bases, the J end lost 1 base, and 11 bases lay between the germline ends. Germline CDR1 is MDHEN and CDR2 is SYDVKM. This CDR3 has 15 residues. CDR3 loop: CASSLAPTGNTEAFF. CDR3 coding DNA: TGTGCCAGCAGTTTAGCCCCGACAGGGAACACTGAAGCTTTCTTT.

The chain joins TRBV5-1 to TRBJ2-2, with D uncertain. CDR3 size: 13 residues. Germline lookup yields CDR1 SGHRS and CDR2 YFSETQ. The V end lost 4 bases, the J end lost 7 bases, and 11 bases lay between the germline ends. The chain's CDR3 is CASSVSGDGELFF. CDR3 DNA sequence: TGCGCCAGCAGCGTTAGTGGAGACGGGGAGCTGTTTTTT.

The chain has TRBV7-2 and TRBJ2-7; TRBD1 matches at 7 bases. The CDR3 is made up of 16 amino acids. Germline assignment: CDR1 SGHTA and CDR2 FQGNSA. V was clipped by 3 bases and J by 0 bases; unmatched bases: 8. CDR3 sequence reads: CASSLAPGQTSYEQYF. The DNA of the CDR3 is TGTGCCAGCAGCTTGGCTCCGGGACAGACCTCCTACGAGCAGTACTTC.

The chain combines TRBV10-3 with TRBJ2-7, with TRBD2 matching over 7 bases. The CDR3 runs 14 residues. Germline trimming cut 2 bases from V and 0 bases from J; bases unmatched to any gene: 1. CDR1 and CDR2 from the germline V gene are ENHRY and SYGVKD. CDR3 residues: CAISEGTNSYEQYF. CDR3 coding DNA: TGTGCCATCAGTGAGGGGACTAACTCCTACGAGCAGTACTTC.

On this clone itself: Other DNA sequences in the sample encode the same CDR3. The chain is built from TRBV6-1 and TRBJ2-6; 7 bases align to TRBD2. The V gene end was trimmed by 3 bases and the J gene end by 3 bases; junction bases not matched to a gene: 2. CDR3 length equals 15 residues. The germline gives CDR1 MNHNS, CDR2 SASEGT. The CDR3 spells CASSDGGSGANVLTF. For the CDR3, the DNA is TGTGCCAGCAGTGACGGGGGGAGTGGGGCCAACGTCCTGACTTTC.

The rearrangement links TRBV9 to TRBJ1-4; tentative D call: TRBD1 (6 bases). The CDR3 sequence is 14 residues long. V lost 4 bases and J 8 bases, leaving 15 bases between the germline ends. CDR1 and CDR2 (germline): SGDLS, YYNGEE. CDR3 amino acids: CASSPRGRGEKLFF. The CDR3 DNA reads TGTGCCAGCAGCCCCAGGGGACGGGGGGAAAAACTGTTTTTT. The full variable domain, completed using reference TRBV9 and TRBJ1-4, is DSGVTQTPKHLITATGQRVTLRCSPRSGDLSVYWYQQSLDQGLQFLIQYYNGEERAKGNILERFSAQQFPDLHSELNLSSLELGDSALYFCASSPRGRGEKLFFGSGTQLSVL.

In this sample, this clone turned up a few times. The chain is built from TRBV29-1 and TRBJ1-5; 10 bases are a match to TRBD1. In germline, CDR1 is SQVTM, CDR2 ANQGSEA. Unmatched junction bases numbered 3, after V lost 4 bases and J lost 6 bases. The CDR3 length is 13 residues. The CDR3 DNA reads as TGCAGCGTTGCGACAGGGGGCGGTCAGCCCCAGCATTTT. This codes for CSVATGGGQPQHF.

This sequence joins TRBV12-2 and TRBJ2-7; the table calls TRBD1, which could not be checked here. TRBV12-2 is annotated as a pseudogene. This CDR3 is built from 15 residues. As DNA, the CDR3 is TGTGCAAGTCGCTTAGTGCAGGGTTTTTTCTACGAGCAGTACTTC. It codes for CASRLVQGFFYEQYF.

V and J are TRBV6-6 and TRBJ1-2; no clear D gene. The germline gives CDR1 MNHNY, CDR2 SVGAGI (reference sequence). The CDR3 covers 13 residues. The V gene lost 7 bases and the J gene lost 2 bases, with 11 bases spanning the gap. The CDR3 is CASNEMRNYGYTF. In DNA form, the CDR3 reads TGTGCCAGCAACGAGATGAGGAACTATGGCTACACCTTC.